One TCR beta chain is described in this entry. Its antigen is unidentified. These data come from a study of a mutant IDH1 vaccine in newly diagnosed glioma. Study background: Either 4-6 weeks after radiotherapy alone or alongside temozolomide, vaccination was begun.

TCRdb's copy holds only in-frame clones and misses some; the assay was immunoSEQ multiplex PCR. This table holds 20,000 to 25,000 clones, 85% to 90% found once. Time point: week 11, during vaccination. Vaccinated patients received 300 ug of mutant IDH1 20-mer peptide per dose, with topical imiquimod. The CDR3 consists of 13 residues. Between the trimmed V and J ends, which lost 2 bases and 3 bases, there was a span of 8 bases. Sequenced here: PBMCs, sampled from a glioma patient whose treatment included an IDH1 peptide vaccine. The sequence was obtained from a woman aged 40 to 55 with glioma. The gene calls are TRBV6-7 and TRBJ2-7; tentative D call: TRBD1 (5 bases). TRBV6-7 is marked as an open reading frame, function uncertain. The CDR3 here is CASSYRGNYEQYF. The CDR3 bases are TGTGCCAGCAGTTACAGGGGAAACTACGAGCAGTACTTC.